The clone carrying this T cell receptor beta chain was counted a single time. Antigen: not known. The data originate from a study of cytotoxic CD8 clonotypes in ibrutinib-treated CLL. General study findings and limits: With treatment, public clonotypes, which were uncommon, either contracted or remained stable. Patients showed higher baseline clonality than age-matched healthy donors, and it tracked circulating CD8+ T-cell counts.

Using immunoSEQ multiplex PCR, the repertoire was profiled, and TCRdb retains in-frame clones only, with some absent. Of 19,000 or so clones in the sample, approximately 81% are singletons; the top ten hold 5% to 7%. With V trimmed by 4 bases and J by 0 bases, 6 bases remained unmatched. The germline V gene has CDR1 SNHLY and CDR2 FYNNEI. The CDR3 consists of 15 residues. Specimen: PBMCs, collected before ibrutinib treatment. The source is a human donor with chronic lymphocytic leukemia. The chain employs TRBV2 and TRBJ2-7; 7 positions agree with TRBD2. The CDR3 sequence: CASSVTAGDSYEQYF. The CDR3 DNA is TGTGCCAGCAGTGTGACGGCGGGGGACTCCTACGAGCAGTACTTC.